A selection of T cell receptor beta chains follows, all from one sample in a study of T cell repertoires in cytomegalovirus infection. From the reads, TCRdb called clonotypes with MiXCR, one entry per CDR3 protein. Altogether fewer than 1,000,000 distinct CDR3 sequences are present, around 30% being singletons, with the ten largest covering 11% to 15%. These receptors' targets are unknown. Sequenced material: cultured CD8+ T cells from PBMCs, taken from culture after CMV antigen stimulation. Source of these receptors: a human donor in good health (CMV status not recorded). Some clones in this sample may be carry-over from other donors' samples. Each CDR3 is given with its conserved first and last residue. D genes are given only for firm matches. Rows give clone size only sometimes, using once, few, many, or a class for an expanded clone.

len: 13; d_gene: NA; abundance: few; v_gene: TRBV19; j_gene: TRBJ1-4; CDR3aa: CASTPGWNEKLFF; CDR3nt: TGTGCCAGTACCCCTGGGTGGAATGAAAAACTGTTTTTT
len: 16; d_gene: NA; abundance: NA; v_gene: TRBV10-1; j_gene: TRBJ1-6; CDR3aa: CASSERPSSYNSPLHF; CDR3nt: TGCGCCAGCAGTGAACGACCGAGCTCCTATAATTCACCCCTCCACTTT
len: 15; d_gene: TRBD2; abundance: many; v_gene: TRBV7-2; j_gene: TRBJ2-7; CDR3aa: CASSLRLRGAYEQYF; CDR3nt: TGTGCCAGCAGCTTAAGGTTGCGGGGGGCCTACGAGCAGTACTTC
len: 16; d_gene: TRBD1; abundance: NA; v_gene: TRBV6-2/TRBV6-3; j_gene: TRBJ2-5; CDR3aa: CASSYSGTGVFETQYF; CDR3nt: TGTGCCAGCAGTTACTCGGGGACAGGGGTGTTCGAGACCCAGTACTTC
len: 14; d_gene: NA; abundance: NA; v_gene: TRBV7-2; j_gene: TRBJ1-4; CDR3aa: CVSSPEPWEEKLFF; CDR3nt: TGTGTCAGCAGCCCGGAACCCTGGGAGGAAAAACTGTTTTTT
len: 14; d_gene: TRBD1; abundance: NA; v_gene: TRBV5-1; j_gene: TRBJ2-1; CDR3aa: CASRNRGTPNEQFF; CDR3nt: TGCGCCAGCAGAAACAGGGGAACCCCCAATGAGCAGTTCTTC
len: 14; d_gene: NA; abundance: few; v_gene: TRBV27; j_gene: TRBJ1-5; CDR3aa: CASSPWGVNQPQHF; CDR3nt: TGTGCCAGCAGTCCATGGGGGGTTAATCAGCCCCAGCATTTT
len: 17; d_gene: TRBD2; abundance: NA; v_gene: TRBV6-1; j_gene: TRBJ2-3; CDR3aa: CASSERTSGGPRDTQYF; CDR3nt: TGTGCCAGCAGTGAACGGACTAGCGGGGGGCCGAGGGATACGCAGTATTTT
len: 13; d_gene: NA; abundance: many; v_gene: TRBV7-9; j_gene: TRBJ1-5; CDR3aa: CASSLVGGQPQHF; CDR3nt: TGTGCCAGCAGCTTAGTTGGGGGTCAGCCCCAGCATTTT
len: 17; d_gene: NA; abundance: few; v_gene: TRBV7-9; j_gene: TRBJ1-4; CDR3aa: CASSFLSRDGADEKLFF; CDR3nt: TGTGCCAGCAGCTTCCTTTCCCGGGACGGGGCTGATGAAAAACTGTTTTTT
len: 16; d_gene: NA; abundance: few; v_gene: TRBV5-1; j_gene: TRBJ2-1; CDR3aa: CASSPQGGLSYNEQFF; CDR3nt: TGCGCCAGCAGCCCCCAAGGAGGACTCTCCTACAATGAGCAGTTCTTC
len: 11; d_gene: NA; abundance: NA; v_gene: TRBV6-1; j_gene: TRBJ2-2; CDR3aa: CASSAWGELFF; CDR3nt: TGTGCCAGCAGTGCTTGGGGGGAGCTGTTTTTT
len: 14; d_gene: TRBD2; abundance: NA; v_gene: TRBV20-1; j_gene: TRBJ2-1; CDR3aa: CSARTSGGPNEQFF; CDR3nt: TGCAGTGCTAGAACTAGCGGGGGGCCCAATGAGCAGTTCTTC
len: 15; d_gene: NA; abundance: few; v_gene: TRBV4-1; j_gene: TRBJ2-7; CDR3aa: CASSQELKGGYEQYF; CDR3nt: TGCGCCAGCAGCCAAGAGTTGAAGGGTGGGTACGAGCAGTACTTC
len: 14; d_gene: NA; abundance: NA; v_gene: TRBV24-1; j_gene: TRBJ1-5; CDR3aa: CATSDWRFDQPQHF; CDR3nt: TGTGCCACCAGTGATTGGCGTTTTGATCAGCCCCAGCATTTT
len: 15; d_gene: NA; abundance: few; v_gene: TRBV4-1; j_gene: TRBJ1-1; CDR3aa: CASSQDRMANTEAFF; CDR3nt: TGCGCCAGCAGCCAAGATCGAATGGCTAACACTGAAGCTTTCTTT
len: 15; d_gene: TRBD1; abundance: NA; v_gene: TRBV5-8; j_gene: TRBJ1-2; CDR3aa: CASSLVEGAGYGYTF; CDR3nt: TGTGCCAGCAGCTTGGTGGAGGGGGCCGGCTATGGCTACACCTTC
len: 14; d_gene: NA; abundance: NA; v_gene: TRBV7-9; j_gene: TRBJ2-1; CDR3aa: CASSLVNSYNEQFF; CDR3nt: TGTGCCAGCAGCTTAGTCAACTCCTACAATGAGCAGTTCTTC
len: 13; d_gene: NA; abundance: many; v_gene: TRBV12-3/TRBV12-4; j_gene: TRBJ1-1; CDR3aa: CASSFKGNTEAFF; CDR3nt: TGTGCCAGCAGCTTCAAGGGTAACACTGAAGCTTTCTTT
len: 12; d_gene: NA; abundance: NA; v_gene: TRBV10-3; j_gene: TRBJ2-5; CDR3aa: CAIRTYQETQYF; CDR3nt: TGTGCCATCAGGACATACCAAGAGACCCAGTACTTC
len: 18; d_gene: TRBD2; abundance: NA; v_gene: TRBV4-3; j_gene: TRBJ2-1; CDR3aa: CASSQDERLAGVENEQFF; CDR3nt: TGCGCCAGCAGCCAAGACGAGCGGCTAGCGGGGGTCGAGAATGAGCAGTTCTTC
len: 15; d_gene: NA; abundance: NA; v_gene: TRBV6-2/TRBV6-3; j_gene: TRBJ1-2; CDR3aa: CASSPVRGLIYGYTF; CDR3nt: TGTGCCAGCAGCCCCGTTAGGGGCCTTATTTATGGCTACACCTTC
len: 11; d_gene: NA; abundance: few; v_gene: TRBV7-8; j_gene: TRBJ2-7; CDR3aa: CASGRLDEQYF; CDR3nt: TGTGCCAGCGGCAGACTGGACGAGCAGTACTTC
len: 13; d_gene: NA; abundance: NA; v_gene: TRBV15; j_gene: TRBJ2-1; CDR3aa: CATSRWAGNEQFF; CDR3nt: TGTGCCACCAGTCGATGGGCCGGGAATGAGCAGTTCTTC
len: 15; d_gene: NA; abundance: many; v_gene: TRBV5-6; j_gene: TRBJ1-3; CDR3aa: CASSSWTDSGNTIYF; CDR3nt: TGTGCCAGCAGCTCCTGGACGGATTCTGGAAACACCATATATTTT
len: 14; d_gene: NA; abundance: NA; v_gene: TRBV19; j_gene: TRBJ2-7; CDR3aa: CASSPSRSSYEQYF; CDR3nt: TGTGCCAGTAGTCCCAGTAGGAGCTCCTACGAGCAGTACTTC
len: 13; d_gene: NA; abundance: NA; v_gene: TRBV7-7; j_gene: TRBJ2-1; CDR3aa: CASSWRGENEQFF; CDR3nt: TGTGCTAGCAGCTGGAGAGGGGAGAATGAGCAGTTCTTC
len: 15; d_gene: NA; abundance: NA; v_gene: TRBV5-5; j_gene: TRBJ2-3; CDR3aa: CASSLAIGGTDTQYF; CDR3nt: TGTGCCAGCAGCTTGGCCATCGGGGGCACAGATACGCAGTATTTT
len: 16; d_gene: NA; abundance: NA; v_gene: TRBV12-3/TRBV12-4; j_gene: TRBJ2-3; CDR3aa: CASSGGPPSITDTQYF; CDR3nt: TGTGCCAGCAGCGGGGGGCCCCCCAGTATCACAGATACGCAGTATTTT